The clone carrying this T cell receptor (beta chain) has more than one count but fewer than ten. Germline assignment: CDR1 SQVTM and CDR2 ANQGSEA. This CDR3 has 14 amino acids. The V and J ends lost 0 bases and 4 bases, in that order; junction bases with no gene match: 6. Sequenced by immunoSEQ multiplex PCR; TCRdb stores in-frame clones only, minus some. The profile covers over 20,000 clones, with over 75% appearing a single time and 25% to 30% taken by the ten largest. These data come from a study of T cells in localized non-small cell lung cancer. The sequencing used peripheral blood mononuclear cells, collected before any cancer treatment. The chain joins TRBV29-1 to TRBJ2-7, with 7 nucleotides matching TRBD2. The TCR originated in a male donor older than 55 with stage II lung adenocarcinoma. CDR3 nucleotides: TGCAGCGTTGAAGAGTCGGGGGGAAATTACGAGCAGTACTTC. Its translation is CSVEESGGNYEQYF.